This T cell receptor (beta chain) was recorded in a study of cytomegalovirus exposure and HLA in healthy donors (dated by TCRdb to the late 2010s). Some background on the complete study: In an earlier analysis of under 750 of the donors, around 290 Gb of sequence data and about 110 million unique TCR beta sequences from 150 million to 200 million T cells were reported. Roughly 300 gigabases of sequencing data and approximately 93 million unique TCR sequences were included in an early release covering roughly 700 HLA-typed donors. Among the approximately 400 genotyped donors, roughly 80% belonged to the genetic ancestry cluster associated with self-reported Caucasian donors. The study aimed to test whether cataloging public T cell receptors could reveal signatures of past pathogen exposure. The study used immunosequencing to profile the T cell repertoires of 600 to 850 subjects and linked those repertoires to cytomegalovirus serostatus. Along with the roughly 610-subject first cohort, a separate validation cohort of over a hundred different subjects was used. The study combined high-throughput TCR immunosequencing, statistical association of individual TCRs with disease status, and machine learning to predict cytomegalovirus infection status. To study patterns of TCR occurrence, a later analysis re-analyzed previously published TCR beta repertoires from just over 650 donors and added high-resolution HLA genotyping. In the later analysis, no new phenotypic data were used to find candidate immune exposures; instead, reliance was placed on TCR beta sequences and their occurrence across donors. To decide whether each TCR beta V gene segment behaved as functional or pseudogenic, an earlier analysis of fewer than 750 of the donors relied on high-throughput TCR beta sequencing. Donor age, sex, ethnicity and CMV serostatus were compiled together with the repertoire data. A later genetic analysis used genome-wide SNP genotypes for about 60% of the roughly 700 donors, treating that subset as a discovery cohort. Every discovery cohort repertoire had been produced on one sequencing platform. HLA typing included class I and class II loci at four-digit resolution. The number of donors typed differed by locus, with 629-630 for A, B, C, DRB1 and DQB1, around 560 for DQA1, approximately 570 for DPA1, and over 400 for DPB1. Five DR-DQ haplotypes were handled as single units for association and clustering because linkage in the cohort was strong. Among 398 genotyped donors of the cohort, an average of approximately 200,000 unique TCR beta nucleotide sequences was sequenced per donor, of which roughly 17% were non-productive. The investigation overall reported the following: V-gene and J-gene trimming of TCR beta chains was associated with a missense DCLRE1C variant in a later genetic analysis, and the association was replicated in an independent cohort. Across donors, most TCR sequences were observed very rarely, whereas some public TCRs were present in many individuals. Presence/absence analyses assumed roughly uniform sequencing depth across donors, an assumption that may not hold. According to a later genetic analysis, donors in an Asian-associated ancestry cluster had fewer N-insertions in productive TCRs than the approximately 630-donor mean. Because counts were too low, more than 15 rarely observed V segments, including chromosome 9 orphons, were excluded from the earlier analysis of roughly 580 of the donors. Linkage disequilibrium might explain the correlated functional status among segregating V segments, but an unknown experimental factor could not be excluded. A cluster of highly shared sequence variants was judged likely to be a technical artifact of the sequencing pipeline. A later analysis reported that several top co-occurrence clusters appeared linked to parvovirus B19, influenza, CMV and Epstein-Barr virus. In the study, around 150 TCR beta chains were listed as associated with cytomegalovirus. A later analysis found that HLA-associated TCR beta chains were more clonally expanded and had lower generation probabilities than equally common non-associated chains. Broadly in line with IMGT annotations, most TCR beta V segments showed up in productive rearrangements about 90% or about 30% of the time in an earlier analysis of around 600 of the donors. In vitro tests confirmed that a few of the cytomegalovirus-associated TCR beta chains recognize cytomegalovirus antigens. Most CMV-associated TCR beta chains appeared to be HLA-restricted in a later analysis, and the HLA associations seemed to be driven largely by CMV exposure. CMV serostatus was the only immune exposure information available for the cohort. Assigning TCR associations to individual alleles was difficult when HLA alleles, especially DR and DQ, strongly co-occurred. Specific HLA alleles were associated with 16,951 TCR beta sequences at a false discovery rate of 0.05 in a later analysis. HLA typing was unavailable for some donors at each locus, so association tests used only the typed subset. The classifier was reported to diagnose cytomegalovirus status with high specificity and sensitivity in both the original and validation cohorts. A further reported finding was that TCR beta sequences accurately predicted the HLA-A and HLA-B alleles for most subjects in the first cohort. The authors suggested that the approach could potentially be generalized to other disease states and immunological phenotypes. Because the 87-base-pair reads could not distinguish some IMGT-functional V segments, including TRBV6-2 and TRBV6-3, those segments were excluded. A later analysis found that TCR association rates varied across HLA loci, with DRB1 alleles showing the most associated TCRs and HLA-C alleles the fewest. Only TCR beta chains were sequenced in this cohort, and the absence of alpha or paired-chain data limited detectable features.

Library prep was done by the immunoSEQ multiplex PCR assay. The multiplex PCR relied on a mix of 60 forward primers for TCR Vbeta segments and 13 reverse primers for TCR Jbeta segments. The CDR3 region of rearranged TCR beta genes was amplified from genomic DNA with a multiplex PCR assay. The Illumina HiSeq System was used to sequence the amplified TCR beta libraries as 87-base-pair reads. As for how the authors treated the data: A later analysis counted approximately 76 million unique TCR beta chains across the 650 to 800 repertoires, and some 12 million of these chains were shared by at least two donors. To remove PCR and sequencing errors, raw reads were error-corrected and collapsed into unique sequences using a nearest-neighbor algorithm that merged closely related sequences. Alignment of CDR3 sequences to IMGT reference sequences was used to assign V, D and J gene segments. Each retained sequence needed at least a six-nucleotide match to both a V gene segment and a J gene segment. A rearrangement was called productive if the CDR3 had no stop codons and remained in frame with V and J, and every other rearrangement was called non-productive. CDR3 was defined by IMGT convention, running from the second conserved V-encoded cysteine to the conserved J-encoded phenylalanine. In an earlier analysis of some 550 of the donors, sequences lacking an unambiguous match to a single V gene segment were excluded. In an earlier analysis of 587 of the donors, V segments were called functional above 56.7% productive rearrangements and were called segregating when the between-donor standard deviation exceeded 5%. To diagnose cytomegalovirus status from the catalog of TCR beta chain sequences, a statistical classification framework was built. A later analysis assigned V and J genes by comparing TCR nucleotide sequences with IMGT/GENE-DB human TR gene sequences. The TCRdist pipeline was used in a later analysis to assign CDR3 sequences and most-parsimonious VDJ recombination scenarios. In a later analysis, every TCR beta chain was defined by the combination of its CDR3 amino acid sequence and its V-gene family, and reads without a unique V-gene family were dropped. To address suspected cross-contamination and a sequencing artifact, a later analysis removed a few hundred highly shared, low-generation-probability nucleotide sequences. A later analysis calculated a clonal expansion index for each public chain from normalized within-repertoire ranks of inferred template counts. In a later analysis, generation probabilities were computed using a VDJ recombination model fitted to out-of-frame rearrangements, and the results were checked against IGoR. Hypergeometric tests were used in a later analysis to score TCR-TCR, TCR-HLA and TCR-CMV co-occurrence, with a repertoire-size bias correction applied to the TCR pairs. To estimate false discovery rates, a later analysis permuted the HLA or CMV assignments 20 times. In a later analysis, co-occurring TCRs were grouped with DBSCAN, and TCRdist sequence similarity was added when clustering was performed within HLA-allele-positive subsets. Repertoires with fewer than 30,000 or more than 120,000 public chains were left out of co-occurrence clustering, as were four to six repertoires with anomalous nucleotide sharing. TCRdb took this table from immuneACCESS and kept in-frame rearrangements with V and J called. Such tables lack part of the clones; where checked against another copy, unresolved V genes explain under half of the gap, and the rest is unexplained. V and J calls and clone size are those listed in that table; D and trimming were worked out from the DNA. This specimen's table enumerates some 44,000 clones. Over 1.5% of the sample is held by the ten biggest clonotypes.

The CDR3, from cysteine to phenylalanine, totals 16 residues. The retained sequence is limited to the CDR3, 48 bases, with the frame set at the first base. Deletion took 8 bases off V and 6 bases off J, with a span of 23 bases between the germline ends. CDR1 and CDR2, per the germline V gene, are SNHLY and FYNNEI. As regards this clone: Its antigen is unknown.

In total, approximately 610 healthy bone marrow donors made up the cohort. All cohort members were sampled while nominally healthy, although unrecorded immune exposures were likely present. The donor tested CMV seronegative and was one of the 352 seronegative cohort members. A peripheral blood sample was provided by each donor, and peripheral blood mononuclear cells were used for TCR beta sequencing. The Qiagen DNeasy Blood Extraction Kit was used to extract genomic DNA from the blood cell samples. This receptor was taken from a woman aged 25 to 45 in good health and CMV-seronegative. The chain couples TRBV2 to TRBJ1-5; the D gene is perhaps TRBD1, on 6 matching bases. The sequenced sample was PBMCs. The CDR3 corresponds to CASAGTRSIRGQPQHF. The DNA sequence reads TGTGCCAGCGCCGGGACAAGGAGTATTCGTGGTCAGCCCCAGCATTTT.